This T cell receptor (beta chain) was obtained from a study of T cell repertoires in cytomegalovirus infection. Study-wide background: It can be stated that public TCR beta signatures indicated CMV infection as well as a matching HLA type. Study-wide results and limits: HLA-C-restricted CMV-specific TCR beta clonotypes were dominant in the ex vivo response.

In its sample, this clonotype was seen a few times. What it recognizes is unknown. Germline V CDR1 and CDR2: MNHEY, SVGAGI. V gave up 6 bases and J gave up 4 bases, with 11 bases separating them. CDR3 length equals 13 residues. TCRdb used MiXCR to reprocess the reads, holding one entry per CDR3 protein. The sample contains a few hundred thousand distinct CDR3 sequences, under 55% of which appear only once. The chain employs TRBV6-5 and TRBJ2-3; no clear D. The specimen comprised cultured PBMCs, sampled from culture after CMV antigen stimulation. The sequence derives from a human donor in good health (CMV status not recorded). Some clones in this sample may be carry-over from other donors' samples. CDR3 coding DNA: TGTGCCAGCAGACCCTCCCCCCCAGATACGCAGTATTTT. This translates into CASRPSPPDTQYF.